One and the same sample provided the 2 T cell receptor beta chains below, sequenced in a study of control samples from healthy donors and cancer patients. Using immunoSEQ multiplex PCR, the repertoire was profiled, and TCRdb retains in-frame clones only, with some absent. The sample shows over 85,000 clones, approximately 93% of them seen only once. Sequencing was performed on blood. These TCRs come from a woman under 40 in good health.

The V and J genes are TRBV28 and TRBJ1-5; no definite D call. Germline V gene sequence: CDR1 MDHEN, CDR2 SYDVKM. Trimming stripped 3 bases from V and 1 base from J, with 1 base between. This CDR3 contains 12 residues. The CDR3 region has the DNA TGTGCCAGCAGTTTCAGCAATCAGCCCCAGCATTTT. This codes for CASSFSNQPQHF. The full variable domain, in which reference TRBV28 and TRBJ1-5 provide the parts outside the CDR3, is DVKVTQSSRYLVKRTGEKVFLECVQDMDHENMFWYRQDPGLGLRLIYFSYDVKMKEKGDIPEGYSVSREKKERFSLILESASTNQTSMYLCASSFSNQPQHFGDGTRLSIL.

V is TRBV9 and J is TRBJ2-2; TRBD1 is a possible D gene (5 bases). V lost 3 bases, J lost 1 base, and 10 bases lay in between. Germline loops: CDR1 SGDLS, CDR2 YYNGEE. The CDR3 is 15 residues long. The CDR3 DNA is TGTGCCAGCAGCGGGGGCGTAGGGAACACCGGGGAGCTGTTTTTT. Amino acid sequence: CASSGGVGNTGELFF. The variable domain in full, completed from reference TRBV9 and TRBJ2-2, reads DSGVTQTPKHLITATGQRVTLRCSPRSGDLSVYWYQQSLDQGLQFLIQYYNGEERAKGNILERFSAQQFPDLHSELNLSSLELGDSALYFCASSGGVGNTGELFFGEGSRLTVL.